This T cell receptor (beta chain) was sequenced for a study of blood T cell repertoires in COVID-19. Whole-study context: The United States, Italy and Spain supplied acute and convalescent COVID-19 samples. Nucleic acid was either cDNA or gDNA, and it came from T cells, B-cell-depleted T cells, or PBMCs.

Original processing notes: How many nucleated cells were present was estimated from reference gene primer amplification. The repertoire was sequenced with immunoSEQ multiplex PCR; TCRdb's copy has only in-frame clones and lacks some. V and J calls plus clone size are reproduced from that table; the DNA served to infer D and trimming. This table has about 110,000 clones, about two thirds appearing once. The clonotype was recovered from a woman in her thirties or forties with acute or convalescent COVID-19. Sequences were obtained from peripheral blood.

In DNA form, the CDR3 reads TGCGCCAGCAGCCCACAGACAGGGAACCCCTACGAGCAGTACTTC. The encoded protein is CASSPQTGNPYEQYF. The chain is built from TRBV4-3 and TRBJ2-7, with 7 positions matching TRBD1. There are 15 residues in the CDR3. From germline, CDR1 is LGHNA and CDR2 YSLEER. V trimming: 4 bases; J trimming: 2 bases; junction bases outside the gene matches: 8.